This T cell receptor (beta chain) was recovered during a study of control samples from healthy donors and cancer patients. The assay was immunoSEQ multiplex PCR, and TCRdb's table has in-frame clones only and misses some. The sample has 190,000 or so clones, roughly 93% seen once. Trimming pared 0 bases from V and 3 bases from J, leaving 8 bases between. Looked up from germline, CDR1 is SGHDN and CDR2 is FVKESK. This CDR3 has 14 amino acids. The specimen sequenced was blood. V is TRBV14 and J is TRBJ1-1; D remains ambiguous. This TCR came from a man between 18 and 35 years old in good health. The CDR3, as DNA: TGTGCCAGCAGCCAAGATCTCGGGTACACTGAAGCTTTCTTT. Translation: CASSQDLGYTEAFF.